Listed below are T cell receptor beta chains from one sample, sequenced in a study of regulatory T cells in long-lasting Graves disease. TCRdb re-analysed the multiplex PCR reads in MiXCR, keeping a single row per CDR3 protein. This table holds approximately 350,000 distinct CDR3 sequences, less than 30% found once. Sequences were derived from peripheral blood mononuclear cells (PBMCs), sampled when the disease was refractory, from a patient treated with antithyroid drugs. These receptors originate from a woman aged 35 to 49 with Graves disease. The CDR3 runs from the conserved cysteine through the conserved F or W. The order of the fields is V gene, J gene, clone size, D gene, CDR3 protein, CDR3 DNA. The D gene is left open where the match is weak. Some rows mark clone size as missing; the rest say once, few, many or name a class of expanded clone.

V gene: TRBV28
J gene: TRBJ1-6
clone size: many
D gene: -
CDR3 protein: CASSLDGPNNSPLHF
CDR3 DNA: TGTGCCAGCAGTCTAGACGGCCCCAATAATTCACCCCTCCACTTT

V gene: TRBV12-3/TRBV12-4
J gene: TRBJ1-5
clone size: many
D gene: -
CDR3 protein: CASTVGGSNQPQHF
CDR3 DNA: TGTGCCAGCACCGTGGGGGGGAGCAATCAGCCCCAGCATTTT

V gene: TRBV7-2
J gene: TRBJ2-7
clone size: few
D gene: TRBD2
CDR3 protein: CASSLRGGTHEQYF
CDR3 DNA: TGTGCCAGCAGCTTACGCGGGGGAACCCACGAGCAGTACTTC

V gene: TRBV25-1
J gene: TRBJ1-2
clone size: many
D gene: -
CDR3 protein: CASSDPVYGYTF
CDR3 DNA: TGTGCCAGCAGTGATCCCGTTTACGGCTACACCTTC

V gene: TRBV5-8
J gene: TRBJ2-5
clone size: many
D gene: -
CDR3 protein: CASSLGSGLEAETQYF
CDR3 DNA: TGTGCCAGCAGCTTGGGATCCGGTTTGGAAGCGGAGACCCAGTACTTC

V gene: TRBV5-4
J gene: TRBJ2-7
clone size: few
D gene: -
CDR3 protein: CASYGLDSGEQYF
CDR3 DNA: TGTGCCAGCTATGGTCTCGATTCGGGCGAGCAGTACTTC

V gene: TRBV6-5
J gene: TRBJ2-7
clone size: many
D gene: -
CDR3 protein: CASSYSRGDHEQYF
CDR3 DNA: TGTGCCAGCAGTTACTCGAGGGGAGACCACGAGCAGTACTTC

V gene: TRBV7-9
J gene: TRBJ2-5
clone size: many
D gene: -
CDR3 protein: CASSLVQTEAQETQYF
CDR3 DNA: TGTGCCAGCAGCTTAGTCCAGACGGAAGCCCAAGAGACCCAGTACTTC

V gene: TRBV24-1
J gene: TRBJ2-5
clone size: many
D gene: -
CDR3 protein: CATSDSDVFQETQYF
CDR3 DNA: TGTGCCACCAGTGATTCTGACGTATTCCAAGAGACCCAGTACTTC

V gene: TRBV20-1
J gene: TRBJ2-7
clone size: -
D gene: -
CDR3 protein: CSAISRASASYEQYF
CDR3 DNA: TGCAGTGCTATAAGCCGGGCCTCAGCCTCCTACGAGCAGTACTTC

V gene: TRBV20-1
J gene: TRBJ2-2
clone size: few
D gene: TRBD2
CDR3 protein: CSAGTSGKGGELFF
CDR3 DNA: TGCAGTGCGGGGACTAGCGGGAAGGGCGGGGAGCTGTTTTTT

V gene: TRBV3-1
J gene: TRBJ1-1
clone size: many
D gene: -
CDR3 protein: CASSQRGMNTEAFF
CDR3 DNA: TGTGCCAGCAGCCAAAGGGGGATGAACACTGAAGCTTTCTTT

V gene: TRBV20-1
J gene: TRBJ2-7
clone size: many
D gene: TRBD1
CDR3 protein: CSAATPRTGRDEQYF
CDR3 DNA: TGCAGTGCCGCCACCCCCAGGACAGGGCGAGACGAGCAGTACTTC

V gene: TRBV6-1
J gene: TRBJ1-5
clone size: many
D gene: -
CDR3 protein: CASRPRGGRPGQPQHF
CDR3 DNA: TGTGCCAGCAGACCTAGGGGGGGGCGCCCAGGTCAGCCCCAGCATTTT

V gene: TRBV7-2
J gene: TRBJ2-6
clone size: -
D gene: TRBD2
CDR3 protein: CASSFGGRRTGANVLTF
CDR3 DNA: TGTGCCAGCAGCTTTGGCGGGAGGCGCACTGGGGCCAACGTCCTGACTTTC

V gene: TRBV28
J gene: TRBJ2-7
clone size: -
D gene: -
CDR3 protein: CATLAGQGDHEQYF
CDR3 DNA: TGTGCCACTCTAGCGGGACAGGGTGACCACGAGCAGTACTTC

V gene: TRBV6-1
J gene: TRBJ1-2
clone size: few
D gene: -
CDR3 protein: CASGPNRHHEGVGYTF
CDR3 DNA: TGTGCCAGCGGCCCTAACCGGCACCACGAGGGGGTCGGCTACACCTTC

V gene: TRBV5-1
J gene: TRBJ1-6
clone size: -
D gene: -
CDR3 protein: CASQDSNNSPLHF
CDR3 DNA: TGCGCCAGCCAGGACAGCAATAATTCACCCCTCCACTTT

V gene: TRBV7-8
J gene: TRBJ1-1
clone size: -
D gene: -
CDR3 protein: CASSRSGPPNTEAFF
CDR3 DNA: TGTGCCAGCAGCCGATCAGGGCCCCCGAACACTGAAGCTTTCTTT

V gene: TRBV2
J gene: TRBJ1-4
clone size: many
D gene: -
CDR3 protein: CASSEQGTTNEKLFF
CDR3 DNA: TGTGCCAGCAGTGAACAGGGGACAACTAATGAAAAACTGTTTTTT

V gene: TRBV28
J gene: TRBJ1-1
clone size: few
D gene: -
CDR3 protein: CASRQGKAFF
CDR3 DNA: TGTGCCAGCAGGCAGGGCAAAGCTTTCTTT

V gene: TRBV6-1
J gene: TRBJ2-7
clone size: -
D gene: TRBD1
CDR3 protein: CASSEKRDRLSYEQYF
CDR3 DNA: TGTGCCAGCAGTGAAAAGAGGGACAGACTCTCCTACGAGCAGTACTTC

V gene: TRBV6-1
J gene: TRBJ1-5
clone size: many
D gene: -
CDR3 protein: CASRAQISNQPQHF
CDR3 DNA: TGTGCCAGCAGAGCACAGATAAGCAATCAGCCCCAGCATTTT

V gene: TRBV15
J gene: TRBJ1-6
clone size: many
D gene: -
CDR3 protein: CATSRDSNGYDSPLHF
CDR3 DNA: TGTGCCACCAGCAGAGATTCGAATGGGTACGATTCACCCCTCCACTTT

V gene: TRBV4-1
J gene: TRBJ2-2
clone size: -
D gene: TRBD2
CDR3 protein: CASSMAGGTGELFF
CDR3 DNA: TGCGCCAGCAGCATGGCGGGAGGCACCGGGGAGCTGTTTTTT

V gene: TRBV5-1
J gene: TRBJ2-7
clone size: -
D gene: TRBD1
CDR3 protein: CASSLPGQDYEQYF
CDR3 DNA: TGCGCCAGCAGCTTGCCGGGACAGGACTACGAGCAGTACTTC

V gene: TRBV27
J gene: TRBJ2-7
clone size: many
D gene: -
CDR3 protein: CASSYQATYEQYF
CDR3 DNA: TGTGCCAGCAGTTATCAGGCAACCTACGAGCAGTACTTC